This T cell receptor (beta chain) was retrieved from a study of blood T cell repertoires in COVID-19. CDR3 length equals 15 residues. V shed 4 bases, J shed 3 bases, and the junction held 7 bases outside the gene matches. Germline lookup yields CDR1 SGHRS and CDR2 YFSETQ. Authors' data handling: Reference gene primer amplification gave nucleated cell count estimates. TCRdb's table, derived via immunoSEQ multiplex PCR, lists solely in-frame clones and lacks some. V and J calls and clone size are copied from that table; D and trimming were computed from the DNA. The table lists 220,000 or so clones, approximately 84% of them singletons.

Source material: peripheral blood. V and J are TRBV5-1 and TRBJ1-2; the match to TRBD1 covers 9 bases. The receptor comes from a woman aged 55 to 70 with acute or convalescent COVID-19. The DNA for the CDR3 is TGCGCCAGCAGCACTAAGACAGGGGGTTACTATGGCTACACCTTC. Translating gives CASSTKTGGYYGYTF.